The entry below describes one T cell receptor (beta chain). 5'RACE, which relied on constant-segment primers, yielded TCR alpha and TCR beta cDNA libraries carrying sample barcodes and UMIs. One entry per CDR3 protein, called by TCRdb with MiXCR from the 5' RACE reads. The sample records some 120,000 distinct CDR3 sequences, 16% being singletons. This CDR3 spans 12 amino acids. Germline V gives CDR1 LGHDT, CDR2 YNNKEL (reference sequence). Trimming stripped 3 bases from V and 1 base from J, with 4 bases between. The data originate from a study of T-cell memory formation after mild COVID-19. As for the study in general: TCR clusters mostly belonged to single donors.

The rearrangement links TRBV3-1 to TRBJ2-7; D gene unclear. Sequenced material: PBMCs or a T cell subset sorted from them (not recorded which). The sequence was obtained from an adult woman who had mild COVID-19 (a few samples of this study predate the infection). Cell type and time point are not known. In DNA, the CDR3 is TGTGCCAGCAGCCAGTTGTCCTACGAGCAGTACTTC. It is translated as CASSQLSYEQYF.